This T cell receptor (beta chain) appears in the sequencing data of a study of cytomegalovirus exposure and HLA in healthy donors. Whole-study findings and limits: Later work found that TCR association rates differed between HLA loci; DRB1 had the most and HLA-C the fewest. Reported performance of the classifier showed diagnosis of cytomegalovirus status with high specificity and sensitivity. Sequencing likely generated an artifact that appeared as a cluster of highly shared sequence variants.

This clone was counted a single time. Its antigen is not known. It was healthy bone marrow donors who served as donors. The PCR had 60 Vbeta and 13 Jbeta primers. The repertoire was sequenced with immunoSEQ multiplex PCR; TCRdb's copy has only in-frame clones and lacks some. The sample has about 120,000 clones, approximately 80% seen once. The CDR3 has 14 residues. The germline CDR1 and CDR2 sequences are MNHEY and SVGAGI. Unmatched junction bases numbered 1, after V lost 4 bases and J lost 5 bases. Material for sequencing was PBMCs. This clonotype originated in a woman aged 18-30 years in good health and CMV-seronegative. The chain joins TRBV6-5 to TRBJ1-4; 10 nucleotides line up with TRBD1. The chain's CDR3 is CASSSTGGNEKLFF. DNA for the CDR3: TGTGCCAGCAGTTCGACAGGGGGCAATGAAAAACTGTTTTTT.